The 18 T cell receptor beta chains reported below all come from one sample, sequenced in a study of T cells in Graves' hyperthyroidism and ophthalmopathy. TCR beta CDR3 region amplification was performed from RNA transcripts. HTBI primers drove first-round RT-PCR of the TCR CDR3. From the multiplex PCR reads, TCRdb called clonotypes with MiXCR, one entry per CDR3 protein. The sample contains roughly 570,000 distinct CDR3 sequences, around 46% of which appear only once. The sample consisted of peripheral blood or thyroid tissue (not recorded which). All receptors come from a woman younger than 35 with Graves' hyperthyroidism.

The genes are TRBV18 and TRBJ2-7; D is ambiguous. This CDR3 has 13 amino acids. The V end lost 4 bases, the J end lost 3 bases, and 10 bases lay between the germline ends. The germline V gene has CDR1 KGHSH and CDR2 LQKENI. DNA of the CDR3: TGTGCCAGCTCACTGGCTAAGAGCTACGAGCAGTACTTC. It translates to CASSLAKSYEQYF.

This clonotype has more than one count but fewer than ten. This chain links TRBV7-6 with TRBJ2-1; 9 positions agree with TRBD1. Germline-derived CDR1 and CDR2 are SGHVS and FNYEAQ. The J segment lost 9 bases and the V segment lost 3 bases, leaving 6 bases of the junction unmatched. This CDR3 contains 14 residues. The CDR3: CASSLDTGGSEQFF. The DNA for the CDR3 is TGTGCCAGCAGCTTGGATACAGGGGGCAGTGAGCAGTTCTTC.

This clonotype was counted many times. CDR3: CASSLDGNQETQYF. The CDR3 DNA reads as TGTGCCAGCAGCCTTGACGGAAATCAAGAGACCCAGTACTTC. The chain uses TRBV7-9 and TRBJ2-5; D is unclear. The germline gives CDR1 SEHNR, CDR2 FQNEAQ (reference sequence). V lost 5 bases and J lost 2, with 12 bases in between. This CDR3 spans 14 amino acids.

This clonotype occurred a few times. Written as DNA, the CDR3 is TGTGCCAGCTCACCAATGGACAGGGGTGGCTATGGCTACACCTTC. Translation gives CASSPMDRGGYGYTF. V gene TRBV18 combines with J gene TRBJ1-2, with TRBD1 matching over 9 bases. The J segment lost 4 bases and the V segment lost 2 bases, leaving 5 bases of the junction unmatched. This CDR3 spans 15 amino acids. Germline CDR1 is KGHSH and CDR2 is LQKENI.

This clonotype has a count of ten or more. The chain combines TRBV4-1 with TRBJ1-4; D is undetermined. The CDR3 is 15 amino acids. The germline CDR1 and CDR2 sequences are MGHRA and YSYEKL. V shed 4 bases and J shed 7 bases, with 16 bases lying between them. DNA of the CDR3: TGCGCCAGCAGCCTAGACATAATAGTTCGTGAAAAACTGTTTTTT. Amino acid sequence: CASSLDIIVREKLFF.

The chain links TRBV6-1 to TRBJ2-2, with D perhaps matching TRBD1 (6 bases). The CDR3 is 14 residues long. Germline V gives CDR1 MNHNS, CDR2 SASEGT. Deletions cut 6 bases from V and 5 bases from J, with 13 bases between. The CDR3 here is CASSQGHMTGELFF. The CDR3, as DNA: TGTGCCAGCAGCCAGGGACACATGACCGGGGAGCTGTTTTTT.

The chain couples TRBV29-1 to TRBJ2-7; no clear D. V lost 8 bases to trimming and J lost 3 bases, with 14 bases between them. CDR1 is SQVTM and CDR2 is ANQGSEA in the germline V gene. The CDR3 sequence is 12 residues long. The CDR3 here is CSFRAMSYEQYF. CDR3 in DNA: TGCAGCTTTAGGGCGATGAGCTACGAGCAGTACTTC.

This rearrangement joins TRBV19 to TRBJ2-7; TRBD2 aligns across 12 bases. Trimming removed 5 bases from V and 4 bases from J; junction bases left unmatched: 6. The CDR3 covers 15 residues. Germline CDR1 is LNHDA and CDR2 is SQIVND (reference sequence). CDR3 DNA: TGTGCCAGTAGTGTCGGACTAGCGGGAAAATACGAGCAGTACTTC. Translation: CASSVGLAGKYEQYF.

The chain has TRBV9 and TRBJ1-3; possible D gene TRBD1, 6 bases. Germline lookup yields CDR1 SGDLS and CDR2 YYNGEE. This CDR3 is 15 amino acids long. Deletions cut 0 bases from V and 2 bases from J, with 9 bases between. CDR3 DNA: TGTGCCAGCAGCGTAGAGGGGGATGCTGGAAACACCATATATTTT. It encodes CASSVEGDAGNTIYF.

The rearrangement joins TRBV5-1 to TRBJ2-1, with 12 nucleotides matching TRBD2. The CDR3 sequence is 15 residues long. CDR1 is SGHRS and CDR2 is YFSETQ in the germline V gene. Trimming cost V 4 bases and J 8 bases; bases outside gene matches: 7. The CDR3 coding sequence is TGCGCCAGCAGCGCGACTAGCGGGAGATTCGATGAGCAGTTCTTC. Protein: CASSATSGRFDEQFF.

Many counts were recorded for this clonotype. The rearrangement joins TRBV29-1 to TRBJ1-1; possible D gene TRBD1, 6 bases. The germline gives CDR1 SQVTM, CDR2 ANQGSEA. The V end lost 6 bases, the J end lost 3 bases, and 8 bases lay between the germline ends. The CDR3 extends over 11 amino acids. The CDR3 reads CSVTGDTEAFF. The CDR3 bases are TGCAGCGTGACAGGCGACACTGAAGCTTTCTTT.

This clonotype was counted ten times or more. This rearrangement joins TRBV7-6 to TRBJ1-5, with 7 bases fitting TRBD1. Trimming cost V 5 bases and J 5 bases; bases outside gene matches: 12. This CDR3 is built from 16 residues. Looked up from germline, CDR1 is SGHVS and CDR2 is FNYEAQ. CDR3 nucleotides: TGTGCCAGCAGCGCCCACAGCGACAGGGATTATCAGCCCCAGCATTTT. This sequence encodes CASSAHSDRDYQPQHF.

The chain couples TRBV12-3 or TRBV12-4 to TRBJ2-1; a possible D gene is TRBD2 (6 bases). Between the trimmed V and J ends, which lost 8 bases and 10 bases, there was a span of 12 bases. This CDR3 has 11 residues. CDR3 protein: CASQKAGEQFF. The CDR3 DNA sequence: TGTGCCAGCCAAAAGGCGGGGGAGCAGTTCTTC.

This clonotype showed up just a few times. The genes are TRBV7-2 and TRBJ1-4; no clear D gene. This CDR3 contains 15 residues. Germline V gene lookup returns CDR1 SGHTA and CDR2 FQGNSA. V lost 6 bases to trimming and J lost 3 bases, with 14 bases between them. The CDR3 region has the DNA TGTGCCAGCAGTTCCGGGAGCGGGGCTAATGAAAAACTGTTTTTT. It is translated as CASSSGSGANEKLFF. The whole variable domain, remainder taken from reference TRBV7-2 and TRBJ1-4, is GAGVSQSPSNKVTEKGKDVELRCDPISGHTALYWYRQSLGQGLEFLIYFQGNSAPDKSGLPSDRFSAERTGGSVSTLTIQRTQQEDSAVYLCASSSGSGANEKLFFGSGTQLSVL.

As for this clonotype: This could be a read error, since a much larger clone is one nucleotide away. The chain carries TRBV20-1 and TRBJ2-2; D is unclear. Germline CDR1 and CDR2: DFQATT and SNEGSKA (reference sequence). V was trimmed by 4 bases and J by 4 bases, leaving 7 bases between them. The CDR3 totals 12 residues. The CDR3 is CSAMSGTGELFF. In nucleotides, the CDR3 is TGCAGTGCTATGTCTGGCACCGGGGAGCTGTTTTTT.

CDR3: CASSDKRADTQYF. The CDR3 region has the DNA TGTGCCAGCAGTGATAAGCGCGCAGATACGCAGTATTTT. The gene calls are TRBV2 and TRBJ2-3; D ambiguous. The CDR3 spans 13 residues. CDR1 is SNHLY and CDR2 is FYNNEI in the germline V gene. V lost 3 bases to trimming and J lost 4 bases, with 8 bases between them.

J is TRBJ1-3 and V is TRBV29-1, with TRBD1 as a possible D gene (6 bases). From germline, CDR1 is SQVTM and CDR2 ANQGSEA. V was cut by 6 bases and J by 8 bases, with 20 bases left in between. This CDR3 spans 14 amino acids. This CDR3 reads CSVHPGDEGYTIYF. In DNA, the CDR3 is TGCAGCGTCCACCCAGGGGATGAAGGCTACACCATATATTTT.

This clonotype is a singleton in its sample. The junction does not match germline at one end; this may be a read error. The chain links TRBV6-2 or TRBV6-3 to TRBJ2-7, with 8 bases that match TRBD1. This CDR3 has 17 amino acids. Germline values: CDR1 MNHEY, CDR2 SVGEGT. The CDR3 coding sequence is TGTGCCAGCAGTGGCAGATTGCAGGGGGCCGTTTTCTACGAGCAGCACTTC. Translating gives CASSGRLQGAVFYEQHF.